This TCR beta chain was retrieved from a study of T cell responses to AZD1222 COVID-19 vaccine. TCRdb's copy holds only in-frame clones and misses some; the assay was immunoSEQ multiplex PCR. This repertoire shows 110,000 to 150,000 clones, approximately 85% found once; its top ten account for over 7%. Germline assignment: CDR1 SGHRS and CDR2 YFSETQ. The trim removed 7 bases at V and 3 bases at J, leaving 1 base unmatched. The CDR3 has 11 amino acids. This TCR came from an adult in good health. Here the sequenced sample was peripheral blood, taken on day 0 of AZD1222 vaccination. The chain has TRBV5-1 and TRBJ2-7, with 7 positions matching TRBD1. The CDR3 loop is CASRDSYEQYF. CDR3 nucleotides: TGCGCCAGCCGGGACAGCTACGAGCAGTACTTC.